This record looks at one T cell receptor (beta chain) sequence and its context. This sample stems from a study of ipilimumab plus nivolumab after autologous stem cell transplantation. CDR3 length equals 15 residues. The germline V and J ends were trimmed by 3 bases and 4 bases, with 13 bases remaining between them. CDR1 and CDR2 from the germline V gene are SNHLY and FYNNEI. Measured with immunoSEQ multiplex PCR; TCRdb has only the in-frame clones, and not every one. This table has about 23,000 clones, less than 85% appearing once. This chain uses TRBV2 with TRBJ1-5, with D unresolved. The source was PBMCs, collected in a trial of ipilimumab plus nivolumab as post-transplant consolidation. The clonotype comes from a male donor with diffuse large B-cell lymphoma. The chain's CDR3 is CASSDRPGENQPQHF. The DNA of the CDR3 is TGTGCCAGCAGTGATCGACCAGGAGAGAATCAGCCCCAGCATTTT.